This TCR beta chain comes out of a study of T-cell memory formation after mild COVID-19. CDR3 length: 16 residues. V was cut by 0 bases and J by 0 bases, with 12 bases left in between. Looked up from germline, CDR1 is SGHRS and CDR2 is YFSETQ. This clonotype was recorded at least ten times. In TCRdb, the 5' RACE reads were re-called with MiXCR into one record per CDR3 protein. The data contain hundreds of thousands of distinct CDR3 sequences, 15% to 20% of them seen just once; the ten biggest clones take up more than 20%. The clonotype comes from a man aged 18 to 35 who had mild COVID-19 (a few samples of this study predate the infection). Cell type and time point are not known. V usage is TRBV5-1 and J usage is TRBJ2-5, with D possibly matching TRBD1 (6 bases). Sample: PBMCs or a T cell subset sorted from them (not recorded which). CDR3 residues: CASSLAGQSDQETQYF. The DNA of the CDR3 is TGCGCCAGCAGCTTGGCCGGACAGTCAGACCAAGAGACCCAGTACTTC.